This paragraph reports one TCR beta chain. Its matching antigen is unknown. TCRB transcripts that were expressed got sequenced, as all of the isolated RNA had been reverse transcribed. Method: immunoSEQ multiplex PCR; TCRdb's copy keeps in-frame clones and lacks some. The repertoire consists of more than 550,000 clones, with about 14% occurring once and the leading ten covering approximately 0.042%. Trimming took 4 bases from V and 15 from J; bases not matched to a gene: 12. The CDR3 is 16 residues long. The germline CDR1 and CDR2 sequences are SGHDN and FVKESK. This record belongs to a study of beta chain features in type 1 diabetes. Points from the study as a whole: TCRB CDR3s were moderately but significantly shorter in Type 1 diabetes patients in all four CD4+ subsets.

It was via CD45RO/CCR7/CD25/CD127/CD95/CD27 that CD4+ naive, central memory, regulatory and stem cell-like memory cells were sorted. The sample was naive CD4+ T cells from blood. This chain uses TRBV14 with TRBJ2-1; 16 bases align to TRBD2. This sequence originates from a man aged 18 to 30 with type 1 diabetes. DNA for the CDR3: TGTGCCAGCAGCCGGGTACCCGGGACTAGCGGGAGGGCCACGTTCTTC. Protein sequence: CASSRVPGTSGRATFF.